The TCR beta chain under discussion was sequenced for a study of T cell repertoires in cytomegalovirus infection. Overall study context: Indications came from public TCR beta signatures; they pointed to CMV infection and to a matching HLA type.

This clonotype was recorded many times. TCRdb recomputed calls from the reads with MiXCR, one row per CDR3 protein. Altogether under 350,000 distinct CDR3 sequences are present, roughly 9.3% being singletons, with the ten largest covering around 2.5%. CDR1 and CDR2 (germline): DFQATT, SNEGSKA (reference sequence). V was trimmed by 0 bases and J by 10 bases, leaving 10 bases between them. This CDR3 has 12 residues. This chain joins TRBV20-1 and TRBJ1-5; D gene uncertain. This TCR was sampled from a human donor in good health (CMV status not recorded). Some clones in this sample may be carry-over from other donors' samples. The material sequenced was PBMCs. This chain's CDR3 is CSARDRVGPQHF. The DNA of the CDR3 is TGCAGTGCTAGAGATCGGGTTGGCCCCCAGCATTTT.